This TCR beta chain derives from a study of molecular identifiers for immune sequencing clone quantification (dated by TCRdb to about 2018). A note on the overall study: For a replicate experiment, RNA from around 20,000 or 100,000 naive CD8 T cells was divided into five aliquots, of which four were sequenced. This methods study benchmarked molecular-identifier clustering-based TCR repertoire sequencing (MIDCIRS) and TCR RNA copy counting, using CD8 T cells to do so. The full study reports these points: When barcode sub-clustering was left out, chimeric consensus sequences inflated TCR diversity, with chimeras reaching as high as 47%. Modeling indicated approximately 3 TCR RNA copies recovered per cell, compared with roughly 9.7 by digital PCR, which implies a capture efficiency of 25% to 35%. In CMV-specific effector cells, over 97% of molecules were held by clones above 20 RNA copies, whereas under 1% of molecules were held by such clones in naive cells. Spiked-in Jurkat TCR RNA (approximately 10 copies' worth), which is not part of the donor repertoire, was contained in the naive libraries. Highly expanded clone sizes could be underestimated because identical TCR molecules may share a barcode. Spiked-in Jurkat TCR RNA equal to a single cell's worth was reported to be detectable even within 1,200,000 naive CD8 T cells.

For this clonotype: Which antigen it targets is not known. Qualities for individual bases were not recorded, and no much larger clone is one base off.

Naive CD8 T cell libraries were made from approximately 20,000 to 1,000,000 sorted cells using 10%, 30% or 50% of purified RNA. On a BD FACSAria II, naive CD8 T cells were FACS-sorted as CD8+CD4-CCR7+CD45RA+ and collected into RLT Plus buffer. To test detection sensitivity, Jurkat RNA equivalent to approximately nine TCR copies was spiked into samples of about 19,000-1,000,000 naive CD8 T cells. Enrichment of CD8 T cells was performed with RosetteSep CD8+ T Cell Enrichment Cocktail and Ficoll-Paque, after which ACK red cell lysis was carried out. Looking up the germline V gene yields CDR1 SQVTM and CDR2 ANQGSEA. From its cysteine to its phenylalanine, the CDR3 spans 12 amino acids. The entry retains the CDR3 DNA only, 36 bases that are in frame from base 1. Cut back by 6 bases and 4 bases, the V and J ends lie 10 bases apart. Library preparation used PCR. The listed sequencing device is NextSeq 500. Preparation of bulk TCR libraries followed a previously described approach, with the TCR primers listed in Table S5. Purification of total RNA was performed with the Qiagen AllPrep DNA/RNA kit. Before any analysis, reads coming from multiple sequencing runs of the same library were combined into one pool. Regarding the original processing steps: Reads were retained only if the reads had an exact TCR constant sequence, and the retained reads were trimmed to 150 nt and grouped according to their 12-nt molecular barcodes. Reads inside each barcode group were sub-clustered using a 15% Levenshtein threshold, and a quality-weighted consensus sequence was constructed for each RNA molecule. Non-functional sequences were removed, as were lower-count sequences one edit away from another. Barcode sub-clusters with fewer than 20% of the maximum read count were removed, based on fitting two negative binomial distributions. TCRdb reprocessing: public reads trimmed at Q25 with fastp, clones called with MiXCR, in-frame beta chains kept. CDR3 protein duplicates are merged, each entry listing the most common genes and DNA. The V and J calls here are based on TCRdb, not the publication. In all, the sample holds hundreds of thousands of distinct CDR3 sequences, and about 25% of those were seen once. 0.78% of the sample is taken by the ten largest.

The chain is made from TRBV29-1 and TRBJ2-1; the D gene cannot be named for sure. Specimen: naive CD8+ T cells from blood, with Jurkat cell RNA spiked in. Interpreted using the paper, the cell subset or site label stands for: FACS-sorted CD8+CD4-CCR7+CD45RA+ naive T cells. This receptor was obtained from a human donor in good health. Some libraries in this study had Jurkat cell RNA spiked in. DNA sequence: TGCAGCGTCAAGGACGCTTACAATGAGCAGTTCTTC. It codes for CSVKDAYNEQFF.